This record looks at one T cell receptor (beta chain) sequence and its context. The CDR3 contains 13 residues. CDR1 and CDR2 (germline): SGHRS, YFSETQ. J gave up 4 bases and V 6 bases, and 5 bases lay outside the gene matches. The data are from a study of response to subunit inactivated influenza vaccine. TCRdb reprocessed the RT-PCR reads with MiXCR, giving one entry per CDR3 protein. The sample carries hundreds of thousands of distinct CDR3 sequences, roughly 14% recorded once. The origin of this receptor is a man between 50 and 59 years old who received an inactivated influenza vaccine. This chain connects TRBV5-1 to TRBJ2-7; 9 bases agree with TRBD1. Sequenced material: PBMCs from blood, taken 11 to 12 days after vaccination. The chain's CDR3 is CASTPGQGYEQYF. CDR3 nucleotide sequence: TGCGCCAGCACACCGGGACAGGGTTACGAGCAGTACTTC.